Given below is one T cell receptor beta chain in context. Its specificity is not known. The data belong to a study of T cells in Graves' hyperthyroidism and ophthalmopathy. V lost 0 bases, J lost 9 bases, and 9 bases lay in between. The germline V gene encodes CDR1 GTSNPN and CDR2 SVGIG (reference sequence). This CDR3 is 12 amino acids long. The study, taken as a whole, reports: Ophthalmopathy cases were set apart from stable hyperthyroidism by a 13 V-J model.

RNA transcripts were the template for amplifying TCR beta CDR3 regions. Researchers ran a first-round RT-PCR on the TCR CDR3 using the HTBI primer set. TCRdb re-called the multiplex PCR reads through MiXCR, storing one row per CDR3 protein. Here the sample spans hundreds of thousands of distinct CDR3 sequences, under 15% being singletons. The sequenced material came from blood. The clonotype originates from a young woman with Graves' hyperthyroidism. V is TRBV30 and J is TRBJ2-1; D not certain. The CDR3 coding sequence is TGTGCCTGGAGTGTCCAGGAGACTGAGCAGTTCTTC. Translating gives CAWSVQETEQFF.